This T cell receptor beta chain was recovered during a study of shared clonotypes between healthy human individuals (dated by TCRdb to about 2020). At the level of the whole study: The cohort comprised two women and a few men aged 18 to 49 years. For each donor, three plates each were used for CD4 naive and CD4 memory, two plates were used for CD8 naive, and one plate was used for CD8 memory. To estimate repertoire size and how much clonotype sharing occurs between individuals, the study deeply sequenced the blood TCR repertoires of 5 or 6 healthy adults. To increase sequencing depth and limit assay-specific biases, different laboratories used diverse techniques to prepare libraries and sequence TCR repertoires. Between about 0.8 and 9 billion PBMCs per donor were obtained by leukapheresis. On the study overall, not on this receptor specifically: Compared with non-shared clonotypes, the clonotypes found in all four sorted-subset donors had higher generation probabilities. Because the study included a small number of donors, the genetic and exposure-history diversity represented was limited. Naive subsets generally had larger estimated clonotype richness than memory subsets. When several donors were compared, the shared fraction of clonotypes was 5% to 6.5% for naive CD4, 3.5% to 4% for naive CD8, 2.3% for memory CD4, and less than 0.5% for memory CD8. Sampling was limited to blood, and TCR repertoires in tissue likely differ from TCR repertoires in blood. Based on pairwise subsampling, the degree of clonotype sharing among donors was expected to be affected by sequencing depth. Even with the large sequencing depth, rarefaction of the sorted-subset datasets indicated that sequencing was incomplete.

From a lookup of the germline V gene, CDR1 and CDR2 are SGHDN and FVKESK. V is reduced by 3 bases and J by 7 bases, leaving a spacing of 16 bases between them. Inclusive of the bounding cysteine and phenylalanine, the CDR3 is 14 residues long. Only the CDR3 part of the read is kept: 42 bases, read in frame from the first base. TCR CDR3 regions were amplified from genomic DNA by multiplex PCR using the deep immunoSEQ assay. Genomic DNA extracted from each cell subset was distributed evenly over all wells of several immunoSEQ 96-well plates, and each plate served as one replicate. For sorted subsets, about 200 ng genomic DNA, equal to 30,000 or so T cell genomes, was loaded into each replicate PCR. The purified libraries were quantified using a Qubit 3.0 fluorometer, sized with a Bioanalyzer 2100, and then quantified again using the KAPA Library Quantification kit. A separate single-read 150-cycle Illumina NextSeq 550 flow cell was used to sequence each immunoSEQ 96-well plate. On the authors' methods: Because the immunoSEQ output held only junctional sequences and lacked quality scores, the filtering could not match the filtering applied to full-length reads. Sequences were annotated with PyIR, a Python wrapper for IgBLAST v1.9, using IMGT germline references to assign V/J genes and CDR3. Reads were removed for weak V/J assignments (E-value above 1e-6), missing CDR3, stop codons, out-of-frame junctions, or ambiguous translated residues. V3J clonotypes were defined as sequences sharing an identical inferred V gene, J gene, and CDR3 amino acid sequence. The percentage overlap between two repertoires was calculated by dividing the number of shared unique clonotypes by the size of the smaller repertoire. Richness of each repertoire was evaluated using RTK rarefaction, the Chao1 estimator, and Recon v2.1 estimates of unobserved clonotypes. Generation probabilities were computed with OLGA for all TCRbeta clonotypes obtained by the gDNA method from several donors. In TCRdb, the immuneACCESS table is reduced to in-frame sequences with V and J assigned. These tables do not hold every clone; where another copy was compared, an unresolved V gene accounts for under half, and the others remain unexplained. That table gives V, J and clone size, and the DNA gave D and trimming. This sample comprises 2 million to 2.5 million clones, approximately 93% of them detected only once. In total, the top ten clones hold approximately 0.4% of the sample.

Donors were healthy HIV-negative adults with no recently reported acute infections or vaccinations. Every donor was a Caucasian adult residing in Nashville, Tennessee, USA. CD4+ T cells were enriched by magnetic negative selection; naive cells were then positively selected on CD45RA, and the negative fraction formed the memory subset. After blood collection by leukapheresis, PBMCs were isolated using Ficoll-Histopaque density gradient centrifugation and then cryopreserved in the vapor phase of liquid nitrogen. Analytical flow cytometry was used to check the purity and quantity of each magnetically sorted T cell population. Genomic DNA was isolated from each sorted fraction and quantified by UV absorbance on a Nanodrop 2000c. A word on this clone: Its antigen is unknown. Within one base of it there is no much larger clone, and no base qualities were kept.

Sequencing input: naive CD4+ T cells from PBMCs. The label giving this sample's cell subset or site can be read as: CD45RA+ positively selected. The rearranged segments are TRBV14 and TRBJ2-7; the D gene remains uncertain. The sequence was collected from a man aged 18 to 30 in good health. Some clones in this sample may be carry-over from other donors' samples. The CDR3 corresponds to CASSHPDHTWEQYF. Here is the DNA: TGTGCCAGCAGCCATCCGGACCACACTTGGGAGCAGTACTTC.